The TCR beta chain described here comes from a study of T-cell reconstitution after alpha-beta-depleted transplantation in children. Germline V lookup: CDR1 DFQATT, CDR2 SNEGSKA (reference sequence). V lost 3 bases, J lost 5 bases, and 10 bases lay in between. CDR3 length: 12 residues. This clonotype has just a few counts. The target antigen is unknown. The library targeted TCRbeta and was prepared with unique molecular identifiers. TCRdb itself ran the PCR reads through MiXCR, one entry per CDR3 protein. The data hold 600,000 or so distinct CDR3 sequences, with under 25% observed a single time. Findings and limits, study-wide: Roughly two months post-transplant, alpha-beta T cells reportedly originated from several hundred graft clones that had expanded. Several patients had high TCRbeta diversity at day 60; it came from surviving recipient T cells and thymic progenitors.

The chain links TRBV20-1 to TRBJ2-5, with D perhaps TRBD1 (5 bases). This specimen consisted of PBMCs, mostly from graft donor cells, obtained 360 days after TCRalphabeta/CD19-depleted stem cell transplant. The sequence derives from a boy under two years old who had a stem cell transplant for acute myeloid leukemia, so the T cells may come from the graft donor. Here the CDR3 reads CSASLGAETQYF. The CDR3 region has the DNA TGCAGTGCTAGTCTTGGGGCTGAGACCCAGTACTTC.